This T cell receptor beta chain is drawn from a study of CD8+CD57+ T cells in acquired aplastic anemia. Study at large: DNA recovered from sorted CD4+ and CD8+ cells had a mean of approximately 3.5 ug.

Using genomic DNA as the template, TCR beta VDJ and CDR3 profiling was carried out. TCRdb passed the reads through MiXCR, listing each CDR3 protein once. Here the sample spans more than 150,000 distinct CDR3 sequences, roughly half being singletons. Germline loops: CDR1 LNHDA, CDR2 SQIVND (reference sequence). The junction had 5 bases not matched to a gene; V was cut back by 4 bases and J by 0 bases. This CDR3 region has 17 residues. The table lists this clonotype with many counts. This sequence joins TRBV19 and TRBJ2-3; 12 positions match TRBD2. This receptor was taken from a human donor in good health. Sequenced: sorted CD4+, CD8+, or CD8+CD57+ T cells (not recorded which) from PBMCs. The CDR3 DNA is TGTGCCAGTAGTAAAGGACTAGCGGGAACTAGCACAGATACGCAGTATTTT. Its translation: CASSKGLAGTSTDTQYF.